The sequence of this T cell receptor (beta chain) was determined in a study of CD8 T cells in ankylosing spondylitis. This clonotype has a count of ten or more. The antigen is not known. Study outcomes and limitations: Blood from ankylosing spondylitis patients appeared to carry a characteristic roughly 8-variant TCR beta motif.

From the 5' RACE reads, TCRdb called clonotypes with MiXCR, one entry per CDR3 protein. The sample has under 250,000 distinct CDR3 sequences, around 7.9% seen once. The CDR3 runs 14 residues. Per germline, CDR1 SNHLY and CDR2 FYNNEI. Deletions cut 3 bases from V and 6 bases from J, with 14 bases between. The rearrangement joins TRBV2 to TRBJ1-2, with D maybe TRBD1 (5 bases). Sequencing was performed on blood, either unsorted or a sorted T cell fraction (not recorded which). This sequence originates from a male donor with ankylosing spondylitis. CDR3 bases: TGTGCCAGCAGTGATTGGGGACCGATCGATGGCTACACCTTC. This codes for CASSDWGPIDGYTF.